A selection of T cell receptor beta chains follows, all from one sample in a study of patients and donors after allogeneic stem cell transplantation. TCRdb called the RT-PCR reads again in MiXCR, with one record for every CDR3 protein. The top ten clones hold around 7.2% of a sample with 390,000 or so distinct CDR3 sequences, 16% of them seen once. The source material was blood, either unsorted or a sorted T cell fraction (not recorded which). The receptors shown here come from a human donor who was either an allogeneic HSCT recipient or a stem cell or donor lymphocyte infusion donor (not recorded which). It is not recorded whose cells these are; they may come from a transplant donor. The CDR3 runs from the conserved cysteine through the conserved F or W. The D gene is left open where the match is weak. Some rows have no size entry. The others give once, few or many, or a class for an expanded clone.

CDR3nt: TGTGCCAGCAGACTGGGAGAGACCCAGTACTTC
CDR3aa: CASRLGETQYF
abundance: many
d_gene: .
j_gene: TRBJ2-5
v_gene: TRBV12-3/TRBV12-4

CDR3nt: TGTGCCAGCAGCTTAGGAACAGGGGTCTATGATTCACCCCTCCACTTT
CDR3aa: CASSLGTGVYDSPLHF
abundance: .
d_gene: TRBD1
j_gene: TRBJ1-6
v_gene: TRBV7-2

CDR3nt: TGCGCCAGCAGCTTGGTCCTAGCGGGATTTATAGATACGCAGTATTTT
CDR3aa: CASSLVLAGFIDTQYF
abundance: .
d_gene: TRBD2
j_gene: TRBJ2-3
v_gene: TRBV5-1

CDR3nt: TGCGCCAGCAGCCAAGAATGGAGTGCACTAGCCAAAAACATTCAGTACTTC
CDR3aa: CASSQEWSALAKNIQYF
abundance: .
d_gene: .
j_gene: TRBJ2-4
v_gene: TRBV4-1

CDR3nt: TGCGCCAGCAGCCAAGGCCCGGCGGTCTACAATGAGCAGTTCTTC
CDR3aa: CASSQGPAVYNEQFF
abundance: few
d_gene: .
j_gene: TRBJ2-1
v_gene: TRBV4-3

CDR3nt: TGTGCCAGCAGTCCCCAGGGATGGTATGGCTACACCTTC
CDR3aa: CASSPQGWYGYTF
abundance: .
d_gene: .
j_gene: TRBJ1-2
v_gene: TRBV12-3/TRBV12-4

CDR3nt: TGTGCCAGCAGCTTAGGGATAGGGGTGAACACTGAAGCTTTCTTT
CDR3aa: CASSLGIGVNTEAFF
abundance: few
d_gene: .
j_gene: TRBJ1-1
v_gene: TRBV7-9

CDR3nt: TGTGCCAGTTTACTGAACACTGAAGCTTTCTTT
CDR3aa: CASLLNTEAFF
abundance: few
d_gene: .
j_gene: TRBJ1-1
v_gene: TRBV19

CDR3nt: TGCAGTGCCGAAACTCAACGTCGGTCGGGGGCGCGGGCCAATCAGCCCCAGCATTTT
CDR3aa: CSAETQRRSGARANQPQHF
abundance: .
d_gene: .
j_gene: TRBJ1-5
v_gene: TRBV20-1

CDR3nt: TGTGCCAGCAGCCAAGGGGTGAGGAGTCAAGGAAACACCATATATTTT
CDR3aa: CASSQGVRSQGNTIYF
abundance: few
d_gene: .
j_gene: TRBJ1-3
v_gene: TRBV3-1

CDR3nt: TGCAGTGCCACCCATCTACTAGCCAAGGGCTATACGCAGTATTTT
CDR3aa: CSATHLLAKGYTQYF
abundance: .
d_gene: .
j_gene: TRBJ2-3
v_gene: TRBV20-1

CDR3nt: TGTGCCAGCAGTACCGGACTAGCGGTGGCCGGGGAGCTGTTTTTT
CDR3aa: CASSTGLAVAGELFF
abundance: few
d_gene: TRBD2
j_gene: TRBJ2-2
v_gene: TRBV6-1

CDR3nt: TGTGCCAGTAGTAGTAGTTTGGGCTACAATGAGCAGTTCTTC
CDR3aa: CASSSSLGYNEQFF
abundance: .
d_gene: .
j_gene: TRBJ2-1
v_gene: TRBV19

CDR3nt: TGTGCCAGCACCTACAGGGATCCGAACACCGGGGAGCTGTTTTTT
CDR3aa: CASTYRDPNTGELFF
abundance: .
d_gene: .
j_gene: TRBJ2-2
v_gene: TRBV7-9

CDR3nt: TGTGCCAGCAGTCGAAGACAGGATGGCGAGCAGTACTTC
CDR3aa: CASSRRQDGEQYF
abundance: few
d_gene: .
j_gene: TRBJ2-7
v_gene: TRBV25-1

CDR3nt: TGTGCCAGCAGCCCAGGGGCCGACAGGCCCAACTATGGCTACACCTTC
CDR3aa: CASSPGADRPNYGYTF
abundance: few
d_gene: .
j_gene: TRBJ1-2
v_gene: TRBV6-1

CDR3nt: TGTGCCAGCAGCAAGCCAGGACACAACACTGAAGCTTTCTTT
CDR3aa: CASSKPGHNTEAFF
abundance: .
d_gene: .
j_gene: TRBJ1-1
v_gene: TRBV5-5

CDR3nt: TGTGCCAGCCTCGGGACAGGGTCCTACGAGCAGTACTTC
CDR3aa: CASLGTGSYEQYF
abundance: .
d_gene: TRBD1
j_gene: TRBJ2-7
v_gene: TRBV2

CDR3nt: TGTGCCTGGAGTGTTGGCGGAGGGGCCAACGTCCTGACTTTC
CDR3aa: CAWSVGGGANVLTF
abundance: .
d_gene: .
j_gene: TRBJ2-6
v_gene: TRBV30

CDR3nt: TGTGCCAGCAACGCGGCAGCGGGAGCCACAGATACGCAGTATTTT
CDR3aa: CASNAAAGATDTQYF
abundance: .
d_gene: TRBD2
j_gene: TRBJ2-3
v_gene: TRBV4-2

CDR3nt: TGTGCCAGCTCACCAAAGTCCCACGGTGCTCTGGGAGGAAACACCATATATTTT
CDR3aa: CASSPKSHGALGGNTIYF
abundance: .
d_gene: .
j_gene: TRBJ1-3
v_gene: TRBV18

CDR3nt: TGTGCCAGCAGTCCCCGGCGCGTGTACGAGCAGTACTTC
CDR3aa: CASSPRRVYEQYF
abundance: .
d_gene: .
j_gene: TRBJ2-7
v_gene: TRBV27

CDR3nt: TGTGCCAGCAGCTTAGCTGGACTAGCGGGAGGGCCAGTCAATGAGCAGTTCTTC
CDR3aa: CASSLAGLAGGPVNEQFF
abundance: .
d_gene: TRBD2
j_gene: TRBJ2-1
v_gene: TRBV7-8

CDR3nt: TGTGCCAGCAGCTCGGACAGCGCCTCTGGAAACACCATATATTTT
CDR3aa: CASSSDSASGNTIYF
abundance: few
d_gene: .
j_gene: TRBJ1-3
v_gene: TRBV7-3

CDR3nt: TGTGCCAGCAGCTTCGTAGTTCAGGGGGCGACTAATGAAAAACTGTTTTTT
CDR3aa: CASSFVVQGATNEKLFF
abundance: .
d_gene: TRBD1
j_gene: TRBJ1-4
v_gene: TRBV11-2

CDR3nt: TGTGCCAGCAGCTCCCAAACCCGCAGGATTGATGCTGGCTACACCTTC
CDR3aa: CASSSQTRRIDAGYTF
abundance: few
d_gene: .
j_gene: TRBJ1-2
v_gene: TRBV7-8

CDR3nt: TGCGCCAGCAGCCAACCGACTAGCGGGATCTACGAGCAGTACTTC
CDR3aa: CASSQPTSGIYEQYF
abundance: many
d_gene: TRBD2
j_gene: TRBJ2-7
v_gene: TRBV4-1

CDR3nt: TGTGCCACCAGCAGAGGGTCTGGAGGGGGGTTAAAAGCCAAAAACATTCAGTACTTC
CDR3aa: CATSRGSGGGLKAKNIQYF
abundance: .
d_gene: .
j_gene: TRBJ2-4
v_gene: TRBV15

CDR3nt: TGCGCCAGCAGCTCTGGGAACAGGGCAATCTCTGGGGCCAACGTCCTGACTTTC
CDR3aa: CASSSGNRAISGANVLTF
abundance: .
d_gene: .
j_gene: TRBJ2-6
v_gene: TRBV5-1

CDR3nt: TGTGCCAGTGGCCGAGGGAAATCTACCAAAAACATTCAGTACTTC
CDR3aa: CASGRGKSTKNIQYF
abundance: .
d_gene: .
j_gene: TRBJ2-4
v_gene: TRBV6-1

CDR3nt: TGTGCCAGCAGCCCCTTAGCGGGAATGGCAGAGACCCAGTACTTC
CDR3aa: CASSPLAGMAETQYF
abundance: many
d_gene: TRBD2
j_gene: TRBJ2-5
v_gene: TRBV7-2

CDR3nt: TGTGCCTCCAGAGAAACTGCAACTAATGAAAAACTGTTTTTT
CDR3aa: CASRETATNEKLFF
abundance: .
d_gene: .
j_gene: TRBJ1-4
v_gene: TRBV19

CDR3nt: TGTGCCAGCAAAAGCGGGGGGGCAACCGGGGAGCTGTTTTTT
CDR3aa: CASKSGGATGELFF
abundance: few
d_gene: TRBD2
j_gene: TRBJ2-2
v_gene: TRBV6-1

CDR3nt: TGCGCCAGCAGCCACCCCGGGACTAGCTGGTATGAGCAGTTCTTC
CDR3aa: CASSHPGTSWYEQFF
abundance: .
d_gene: TRBD2
j_gene: TRBJ2-1
v_gene: TRBV4-1

CDR3nt: TGTGCCAGCAGCCTCCTGACAGGGGGTCTTGAGACCCAGTACTTC
CDR3aa: CASSLLTGGLETQYF
abundance: few
d_gene: TRBD1
j_gene: TRBJ2-5
v_gene: TRBV3-1

CDR3nt: TGTGCCAGTAGTATAACGGGCGGTGGCACAGATACGCAGTATTTT
CDR3aa: CASSITGGGTDTQYF
abundance: .
d_gene: .
j_gene: TRBJ2-3
v_gene: TRBV19

CDR3nt: TGTGCCAGCAGTTTACTAGGGACCCTCGAGCAGTACTTC
CDR3aa: CASSLLGTLEQYF
abundance: few
d_gene: .
j_gene: TRBJ2-7
v_gene: TRBV12-3/TRBV12-4

CDR3nt: TGTGCCAGCAGCCCTAGCGGGGGCCACTCCTACGAGCAGTACTTC
CDR3aa: CASSPSGGHSYEQYF
abundance: .
d_gene: TRBD2
j_gene: TRBJ2-7
v_gene: TRBV6-2/TRBV6-3

CDR3nt: TGTGCCAGCAGTGCCCCCCTAGGGACAGGGAAGGGCACCGGGGAGCTGTTTTTT
CDR3aa: CASSAPLGTGKGTGELFF
abundance: .
d_gene: TRBD1
j_gene: TRBJ2-2
v_gene: TRBV25-1

CDR3nt: TGCAGTGCCCCGGGGGTCTCTGGAAACACCATATATTTT
CDR3aa: CSAPGVSGNTIYF
abundance: .
d_gene: .
j_gene: TRBJ1-3
v_gene: TRBV20-1

CDR3nt: TGCAGTGCTAGAGGGTCAACCCAGTACTTC
CDR3aa: CSARGSTQYF
abundance: few
d_gene: .
j_gene: TRBJ2-5
v_gene: TRBV20-1

CDR3nt: TGTGCCAGCAGACAAACTGAGAACTATGGCTACACCTTC
CDR3aa: CASRQTENYGYTF
abundance: many
d_gene: .
j_gene: TRBJ1-2
v_gene: TRBV12-3/TRBV12-4

CDR3nt: TGTGCCAGCATCCCTGACCGGATCCCTTCCTACAATGAGCAGTTCTTC
CDR3aa: CASIPDRIPSYNEQFF
abundance: few
d_gene: .
j_gene: TRBJ2-1
v_gene: TRBV2

CDR3nt: TGTGCCAGCAGCCGACAGGGCCGAGCTTACTATGGCTACACCTTC
CDR3aa: CASSRQGRAYYGYTF
abundance: many
d_gene: TRBD1
j_gene: TRBJ1-2
v_gene: TRBV12-3/TRBV12-4

CDR3nt: TGTGCCAGCAGCTTGCTCTGGCCTGACAGCTTGTATGGCTACACCTTC
CDR3aa: CASSLLWPDSLYGYTF
abundance: many
d_gene: .
j_gene: TRBJ1-2
v_gene: TRBV5-5

CDR3nt: TGCAGTGCCCCTCCGGTGGATAGCAATCAGCCCCAGCATTTT
CDR3aa: CSAPPVDSNQPQHF
abundance: few
d_gene: .
j_gene: TRBJ1-5
v_gene: TRBV20-1

CDR3nt: TGTGCCAGCAGCTTAGATGCTTGGGTCCGGTGTTGTTATGGCTACACCTTC
CDR3aa: CASSLDAWVRCCYGYTF
abundance: few
d_gene: .
j_gene: TRBJ1-2
v_gene: TRBV7-9

CDR3nt: TGTGCTAGTGGTTTCCCAAGTGGCTACACCTTC
CDR3aa: CASGFPSGYTF
abundance: .
d_gene: .
j_gene: TRBJ1-2
v_gene: TRBV12-5

CDR3nt: TGTGCCAGCAGCTACGACAGGGTCCGGGAGCTGTTTTTT
CDR3aa: CASSYDRVRELFF
abundance: .
d_gene: TRBD1
j_gene: TRBJ2-2
v_gene: TRBV11-3

CDR3nt: TGTGCCAGCAGCCCGAACAGGGGACAAGAGACCCAGTACTTC
CDR3aa: CASSPNRGQETQYF
abundance: few
d_gene: TRBD1
j_gene: TRBJ2-5
v_gene: TRBV7-9

CDR3nt: TGTGCCAGCAGCTTCCTACAAGGGTTTGGTGGCTACACCTTC
CDR3aa: CASSFLQGFGGYTF
abundance: .
d_gene: .
j_gene: TRBJ1-2
v_gene: TRBV7-9

CDR3nt: TGCGCCAGCAGCCAAGATTGGAACAGATGGGGCACTGAAGCTTTCTTT
CDR3aa: CASSQDWNRWGTEAFF
abundance: .
d_gene: .
j_gene: TRBJ1-1
v_gene: TRBV4-1

CDR3nt: TGTGCCAGCAGTCCGAGCGGGGGGAGCGGGGAGCTGTTTTTT
CDR3aa: CASSPSGGSGELFF
abundance: few
d_gene: TRBD2
j_gene: TRBJ2-2
v_gene: TRBV7-7